Listed here are 9 T cell receptor beta chains from one sample, sequenced in a study of spatial heterogeneity in lung cancer (dated by TCRdb to 2018 to 2020). Reading the label with the study, this specimen's time point is: blood at routine non-recurrence follow-up after resection. Receptor amplification or capture employed 5' RACE. Sequencing relied on a NextSeq 500. Through fastp at Q25 and MiXCR, TCRdb rebuilt clones from the public reads, retaining in-frame beta chains. Rows with one shared CDR3 protein collapse into an entry with the most common genes and DNA. This sample has about 3,200 distinct CDR3 sequences in its table, and around 50% of those were observed once. The top ten clones comprise 2.5% to 4% of the sample. The input for sequencing was PBMCs, taken at follow-up. These receptors were collected from a male donor with early-stage non-small cell lung cancer.

The table lists this clonotype with a few counts. For a library built for alpha chains, this beta chain is a stray read; little rests on its size. The chain combines TRBV24-1 with TRBJ2-7; TRBD2 aligns across 7 bases. The CDR3 runs to 15 residues. Germline trimming cut 2 bases from V and 5 bases from J; bases unmatched to any gene: 8. Germline loops: CDR1 KGHDR, CDR2 SFDVKD. In DNA form, the CDR3 reads TGTGCCACCAGTGATTCAGAGCGGGACGGCCACGAGCAGTACTTC. Translated: CATSDSERDGHEQYF.

About this clonotype: Because the library targeted alpha chains, this beta chain is an off-target read whose size means little. The rearrangement uses TRBV6-2 or TRBV6-3 and TRBJ2-7; 8 bases align to TRBD1. Germline assignment: CDR1 MNHEY and CDR2 SVGEGT. The CDR3 is 15 amino acids. The V segment lost 2 bases and the J segment 0 bases; nucleotides outside the gene matches: 3. For the CDR3, the DNA is TGTGCCAGCAGTTACCCGACAGGGGCCTCCTACGAGCAGTACTTC. Translated, it gives CASSYPTGASYEQYF.

Regarding this clonotype: Found in a library prepared for alpha chains, this beta chain is an off-target read, and its abundance has little meaning. This chain connects TRBV28 to TRBJ2-1; TRBD1 matches at 8 bases. Per germline, CDR1 MDHEN and CDR2 SYDVKM. The CDR3 is 15 amino acids. Trimming at V came to 6 bases and at J to 6 bases, leaving 10 bases not matched to a gene. DNA of the CDR3: TGTGCCAGCAGGGTGGACAGGGACCCTTTCAATGAGCAGTTCTTC. This sequence encodes CASRVDRDPFNEQFF. Variable domain in full (rest from reference TRBV28 and TRBJ2-1): DVKVTQSSRYLVKRTGEKVFLECVQDMDHENMFWYRQDPGLGLRLIYFSYDVKMKEKGDIPEGYSVSREKKERFSLILESASTNQTSMYLCASRVDRDPFNEQFFGPGTRLTVL.

Notes on this clonotype: This beta chain is a stray sequence in a library constructed for alpha chains; its clone size is not meaningful. This chain connects TRBV7-2 to TRBJ1-1; no definite D call. Trimming cost V 3 bases and J 0 bases, with 5 bases left between them. Germline V gives CDR1 SGHTA, CDR2 FQGNSA. The CDR3 covers 13 residues. This CDR3 is CASSFSVNTEAFF. The CDR3 coding sequence is TGTGCCAGCAGCTTCTCCGTGAACACTGAAGCTTTCTTT.

Of note for this clonotype: Since the library was made to target alpha chains, this beta chain is a stray read and its abundance is not meaningful. The CDR3 sequence is CASSHGTAQETQYF. The CDR3 coding sequence is TGTGCCAGCAGCCACGGCACAGCGCAAGAGACCCAGTACTTC. The chain joins TRBV14 to TRBJ2-5, with unresolved D. Germline V CDR1 and CDR2: SGHDN, FVKESK. With 3 bases removed from V and 2 bases from J, the gap between germline ends came to 10 bases. This CDR3 has 14 residues.

Points on this clonotype: Since the library was made to target alpha chains, this beta chain is a stray read and its abundance is not meaningful. The chain uses TRBV6-5 and TRBJ2-7, with 7 bases matching TRBD1. J gave up 2 bases and V 6 bases, and 4 bases lay outside the gene matches. This CDR3 is 13 amino acids long. Germline loops: CDR1 MNHEY, CDR2 SVGAGI. The CDR3 region is CASSRQGTYEQYF. CDR3 DNA: TGTGCCAGCAGCCGACAGGGAACCTACGAGCAGTACTTC.

Concerning this clonotype: A library made for alpha chains picked up this beta chain off target, so its size means little. CDR3 amino acids: CASSYRGTANTGELFF. CDR3 DNA: TGTGCCAGCAGCTATCGGGGGACCGCGAACACCGGGGAGCTGTTTTTT. The chain combines TRBV11-2 with TRBJ2-2; tentatively, D is TRBD2 (6 bases). This CDR3 comprises 16 residues. CDR1 SGHAT and CDR2 FQNNGV come from the germline V gene. The V and J ends lost 4 bases and 0 bases respectively, with 12 bases between them.

Concerning this clonotype itself: This beta chain is a stray read from a library made for alpha chains; its abundance is not meaningful. The chain uses TRBV6-1 and TRBJ1-4, with TRBD1 matching over 8 bases. V gave up 6 bases and J gave up 6 bases; unmatched junction bases: 3. This CDR3 has 13 amino acids. The germline V gene encodes CDR1 MNHNS and CDR2 SASEGT. The CDR3 reads CASSWTGYEKLFF. For the CDR3, the DNA is TGTGCCAGCAGCTGGACAGGGTATGAAAAACTGTTTTTT.

Note on this clonotype: The library was designed around alpha chains, so this beta chain is a stray read whose abundance carries little weight. The chain has TRBV24-1 and TRBJ2-5, with no clear D. Looked up from germline, CDR1 is KGHDR and CDR2 is SFDVKD. The length of the CDR3 is 13 residues. V was pared by 4 bases and J by 5 bases, with 10 bases between. CDR3 sequence: CATSDRTWETQYF. The DNA for the CDR3 is TGTGCCACCAGTGACCGGACGTGGGAGACCCAGTACTTC.